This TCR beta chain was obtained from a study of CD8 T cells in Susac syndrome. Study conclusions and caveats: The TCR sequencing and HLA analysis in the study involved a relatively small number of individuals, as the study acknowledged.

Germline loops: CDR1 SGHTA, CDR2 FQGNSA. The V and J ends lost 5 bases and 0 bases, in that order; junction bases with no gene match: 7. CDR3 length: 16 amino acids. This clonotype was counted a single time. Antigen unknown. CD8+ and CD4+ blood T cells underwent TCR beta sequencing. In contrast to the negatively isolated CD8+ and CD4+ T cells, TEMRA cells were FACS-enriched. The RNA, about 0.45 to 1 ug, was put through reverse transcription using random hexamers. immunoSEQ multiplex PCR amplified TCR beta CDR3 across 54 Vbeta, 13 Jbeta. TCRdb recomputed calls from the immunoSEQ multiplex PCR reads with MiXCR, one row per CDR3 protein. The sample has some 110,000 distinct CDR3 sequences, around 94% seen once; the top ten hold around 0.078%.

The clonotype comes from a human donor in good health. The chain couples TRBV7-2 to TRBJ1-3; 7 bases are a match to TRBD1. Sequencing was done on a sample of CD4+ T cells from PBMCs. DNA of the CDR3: TGTGCCAGCAGCCTACCGGGACAGCTCTCTGGAAACACCATATATTTT. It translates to CASSLPGQLSGNTIYF.